Listed here are 21 T cell receptor beta chains from one sample, sequenced in a study of T cell changes during pregnancy in multiple sclerosis. This table comes from immunoSEQ multiplex PCR, and its TCRdb copy is limited to in-frame clones, with some not included. The sample lists tens of thousands of clones; 80% to 95% were seen once. This sample comprised CD4+ T cells from peripheral blood mononuclear cells, obtained in the third trimester of pregnancy. Receptors originate from a female donor with multiple sclerosis, enrolled in a pregnancy study.

The chain has TRBV28 and TRBJ1-5, with D uncertain. CDR1 and CDR2 (germline): MDHEN, SYDVKM. V was cut by 5 bases and J by 3 bases, with 17 bases left in between. This CDR3 comprises 16 residues. In DNA, the CDR3 is TGTGCCAGCAGTGCCCGACTACAGATCACCAATCAGCCCCAGCATTTT. Its protein is CASSARLQITNQPQHF.

The chain carries TRBV28 and TRBJ1-2; 9 bases match TRBD1. Germline V gene sequence: CDR1 MDHEN, CDR2 SYDVKM. The V and J ends lost 6 bases and 2 bases, in that order; junction bases with no gene match: 4. The CDR3 is made up of 14 amino acids. This chain's CDR3 is CASSLGTGNYGYTF. In DNA form, the CDR3 reads TGTGCCAGCAGCCTCGGGACAGGGAACTATGGCTACACCTTC.

The rearrangement uses TRBV6-4 and TRBJ2-5; a possible D gene is TRBD2 (6 bases). This CDR3 has 18 amino acids. V was clipped by 0 bases and J by 2 bases, with 19 bases between them. CDR1 is MRHNA and CDR2 is SNTAGT in the germline V gene. The CDR3: CASSDSKYRQEGQETQYF. CDR3 sequence (DNA): TGTGCCAGCAGTGACTCGAAGTATCGGCAGGAGGGACAAGAGACCCAGTACTTC.

The chain carries TRBV7-2 and TRBJ2-3; no definite D call. Between the trimmed V and J ends, which lost 0 bases and 0 bases, there was a span of 4 bases. The CDR3 is 14 amino acids. Germline CDR1 SGHTA, CDR2 FQGNSA. The CDR3 DNA reads as TGTGCCAGCAGCTTAGCGAGGAGCACAGATACGCAGTATTTT. It codes for CASSLARSTDTQYF.

This chain joins TRBV29-1 and TRBJ2-2, with D tentatively TRBD1 (5 bases). The germline gives CDR1 SQVTM, CDR2 ANQGSEA. The CDR3 is 13 residues long. Deletions cut 6 bases from V and 3 bases from J, with 11 bases between. The CDR3 reads CSVVTGYTGELFF. For the CDR3, the DNA is TGCAGCGTCGTCACAGGATACACCGGGGAGCTGTTTTTT.

The CDR3 sequence is CAWSVGVIGQPQHF. The CDR3 DNA sequence: TGTGCCTGGAGCGTCGGGGTTATTGGTCAGCCCCAGCATTTT. J is TRBJ1-5 and V is TRBV30; D is unresolved. V lost 3 bases, J lost 6 bases, and 15 bases lay in between. Germline V gene data show CDR1 as GTSNPN and CDR2 as SVGIG (reference sequence). The CDR3 consists of 14 residues.

J is TRBJ2-3 and V is TRBV7-2; D perhaps matches TRBD1 (6 bases). The germline V gene has CDR1 SGHTA and CDR2 FQGNSA. Trimming shortened V by 3 bases and J by 2 bases, and 12 bases separated the two germline ends. The CDR3 contains 15 residues. The CDR3 is CASSFSPGHTDTQYF. The CDR3 nucleotides read TGTGCCAGCAGCTTTAGCCCGGGACACACAGATACGCAGTATTTT.

The V gene is TRBV5-1, the J gene TRBJ1-2; 8 bases map to TRBD1. The germline V gene has CDR1 SGHRS and CDR2 YFSETQ. The CDR3 covers 15 residues. After removal of 4 bases from V and 4 bases from J, the junction contained 9 bases not matched to a gene. The CDR3 region has the DNA TGCGCCAGCAGCGTCGCCGGGACAGGCCCCTATGGCTACACCTTC. It translates to CASSVAGTGPYGYTF.

V usage is TRBV11-3 and J usage is TRBJ2-1, with a tentative D call TRBD2 (6 bases). In germline, CDR1 is SGHNT, CDR2 YENEEA. Trimming removed 0 bases at V and 9 bases at J, with 15 bases between. The CDR3 is made up of 15 amino acids. Here the CDR3 reads CASSLEGGADGEQFF. Here the CDR3 DNA reads TGTGCCAGCAGCTTAGAGGGCGGGGCGGACGGTGAGCAGTTCTTC.

The chain is built from TRBV5-1 and TRBJ2-3, with 9 bases aligning to TRBD1. Germline CDR1 is SGHRS and CDR2 is YFSETQ. The J segment lost 6 bases and the V segment lost 2 bases, leaving 7 bases of the junction unmatched. The CDR3 spans 15 residues. In DNA form, the CDR3 reads TGCGCCAGCAGCTTCGCTTCGACAGGGGGGGATACGCAGTATTTT. Translation: CASSFASTGGDTQYF. Full variable domain (rest looked up from reference TRBV5-1 and TRBJ2-3): KAGVTQTPRYLIKTRGQQVTLSCSPISGHRSVSWYQQTPGQGLQFLFEYFSETQRNKGNFPGRFSGRQFSNSRSEMNVSTLELGDSALYLCASSFASTGGDTQYFGPGTRLTVL.

The chain's CDR3 is CASRRPGVRTSGRSTDTQYF. The CDR3 bases are TGTGCAAGTCGCCGACCCGGCGTGAGGACTAGCGGTCGATCCACAGATACGCAGTATTTT. This chain links TRBV12-2 with TRBJ2-3; the table's D call, TRBD2, has no DNA check behind it. TRBV12-2 is a documented pseudogene. This CDR3 is built from 20 residues.

This clone turned up a few times. The chain links TRBV7-2 to TRBJ1-6, with D unresolved. V was shortened by 3 bases and J by 7 bases, with 10 bases between the two germline ends. The CDR3 runs 14 residues. Looked up from germline, CDR1 is SGHTA and CDR2 is FQGNSA. In DNA, the CDR3 is TGTGCCAGCAGCTTTTGGCAGTCAAATTCACCCCTCCACTTT. Protein product: CASSFWQSNSPLHF.

The rearrangement uses TRBV7-5 and TRBJ2-1; TRBD2 is the table's D call and was not checked against the DNA. TRBV7-5 is termed a pseudogene. The CDR3 sequence is 17 residues long. Here the CDR3 DNA reads TGTGCCAGAAGCCTGACGTTGCGGGGGAGCTCCTACAATGAGCAGTTCTTC. It yields the protein CARSLTLRGSSYNEQFF.

This clone came up once. The V call is TRBV4-1, the J call TRBJ2-2; 15 bases fit TRBD2. From germline, CDR1 is MGHRA and CDR2 YSYEKL. The CDR3 totals 19 residues. The V segment lost 4 bases and the J segment 3 bases; nucleotides outside the gene matches: 9. The DNA for the CDR3 is TGCGCCAGCAGCCTATTCGGACTAGCGGGGGGGCAGGACACCGGGGAGCTGTTTTTT. Protein sequence: CASSLFGLAGGQDTGELFF.

The V call is TRBV18, the J call TRBJ2-1, with 11 bases matching TRBD2. Looked up from germline, CDR1 is KGHSH and CDR2 is LQKENI. After removal of 3 bases from V and 6 bases from J, the junction contained 7 bases not matched to a gene. The CDR3 runs 16 residues. The CDR3 DNA sequence: TGTGCCAGCTCACCGTCTAGCGGGGGGAAGGGCAATGAGCAGTTCTTC. This encodes CASSPSSGGKGNEQFF.

The chain carries TRBV27 and TRBJ1-6; TRBD1 agrees at 10 bases. Looked up from germline, CDR1 is MNHEY and CDR2 is SMNVEV (reference sequence). There are 17 residues in the CDR3. After removal of 2 bases from V and 8 bases from J, the junction contained 9 bases not matched to a gene. CDR3 sequence: CASSLKTGGNSYSPLHF. CDR3 nucleotide sequence: TGTGCCAGCAGTTTAAAGACAGGGGGCAATTCCTATTCACCCCTCCACTTT.

This chain links TRBV5-6 with TRBJ1-1; TRBD1 is a possible D gene (6 bases). Trimming pared 8 bases from V and 0 bases from J, leaving 20 bases between. The germline CDR1 and CDR2 sequences are SGHDT and YYEEEE. The CDR3 runs 16 residues. The CDR3 DNA reads as TGTGCCAGTCACCTGACAGGCGACGTTTTGAACACTGAAGCTTTCTTT. Amino acids: CASHLTGDVLNTEAFF.

This clone occurred once. The V call is TRBV19, the J call TRBJ1-3, with D perhaps TRBD1 (6 bases). This CDR3 has 14 amino acids. Trimming took off 6 bases at V and 0 bases at J, with 9 bases between the two ends. The germline CDR1 and CDR2 sequences are LNHDA and SQIVND (reference sequence). The chain's CDR3 is CASSHRDSGNTIYF. The CDR3 nucleotides read TGTGCCAGTAGCCACAGGGACTCTGGAAACACCATATATTTT. Full variable domain (rest looked up from reference TRBV19 and TRBJ1-3): DGGITQSPKYLFRKEGQNVTLSCEQNLNHDAMYWYRQDPGQGLRLIYYSQIVNDFQKGDIAEGYSVSREKKESFPLTVTSAQKNPTAFYLCASSHRDSGNTIYFGEGSWLTVV.

The chain joins TRBV5-1 to TRBJ2-2; 9 nucleotides agree with TRBD2. J gave up 0 bases and V 4 bases, and 10 bases lay outside the gene matches. CDR3 length: 18 amino acids. In germline, CDR1 is SGHRS, CDR2 YFSETQ. The CDR3 is CASSPELAGAANTGELFF. The DNA for the CDR3 is TGCGCCAGCAGCCCGGAGTTAGCGGGGGCCGCGAACACCGGGGAGCTGTTTTTT.

V usage is TRBV2 and J usage is TRBJ1-2; TRBD1 matches at 9 bases. Losses at the gene ends were 7 bases for V and 3 bases for J; bases not matched to a gene: 6. This CDR3 spans 14 amino acids. Looked up from germline, CDR1 is SNHLY and CDR2 is FYNNEI. The CDR3 reads CASIRTGADYGYTF. Written as DNA, the CDR3 is TGTGCCAGCATAAGGACAGGGGCCGACTATGGCTACACCTTC. Together with reference TRBV2 and TRBJ1-2, the CDR3 gives the full variable domain: EPEVTQTPSHQVTQMGQEVILRCVPISNHLYFYWYRQILGQKVEFLVSFYNNEISEKSEIFDDQFSVERPDGSNFTLKIRSTKLEDSAMYFCASIRTGADYGYTFGSGTRLTVV.

V usage is TRBV4-1 and J usage is TRBJ2-2; TRBD2 agrees at 8 bases. CDR1 MGHRA and CDR2 YSYEKL come from the germline V gene. CDR3 length: 17 residues. The V segment lost 4 bases and the J segment 7 bases; nucleotides outside the gene matches: 14. This CDR3 reads CASSLPPTSGGGGELFF. DNA for the CDR3: TGCGCCAGCAGCCTCCCCCCCACAAGCGGGGGCGGCGGGGAGCTGTTTTTT.